The T cell receptor beta chain described here comes from a study of long-term antiretroviral therapy in people with HIV (dated by TCRdb to the early 2020s). Regarding the complete study: The earliest samples were collected approximately a decade before the 2015 WHO recommendation for immediate ART, a period when ART was typically delayed until CD4 counts fell. From 25 to 30 adults with confirmed HIV infection, the cohort provided under 200 cryopreserved PBMC samples, gathered serially across a mean of around 6 years (range 1-12). A retrospective serial study tested whether ART initiation and durable HIV suppression were associated with changes in peripheral blood TRB repertoire composition and diversity. Test extractions of a monoclonal T-cell line alongside 30 to 35 polyclonal samples showed no cross-contamination during QIAcube processing. About 40% of the roughly 30 participants with HIV were female. General study outcomes and caveats: Inferences about post-ART repertoire changes are limited because no data were available on ART adherence, viral resistance or therapy changes. Expanded TRB clones identified before ART initiation dominated the repertoire at all time points, although this dominance fluctuated and declined in many PLHIV after ART. Starting ART was linked to a significant rise in TRB diversity, yet even with long-term ART the diversity remained significantly lower than in transplant donor controls. The samples span the years 2004 to 2017, and the ART regimens used may be less effective than current regimens. HIV repertoires had narrower CDR3 length ranges than controls, and the network structure suggested an antigen-experienced repertoire that shifted only slightly toward naive after ART. Owing to limited PBMC availability, only the TCR beta chain was sequenced, without alpha chain pairing. Because cell numbers in pre-ART samples were limited, unsorted PBMC were profiled instead of sorted CD4+ and CD8+ T cells.

Reading from cysteine to phenylalanine, the CDR3 counts 14 amino acids. The kept DNA is CDR3 alone, 42 bases in frame from the first base. A distance of 19 bases separates the germline ends of V and J, which lose 6 bases and 8 bases respectively. According to the germline V gene, CDR1 reads MNHEY and CDR2 reads SVGAGI. The immunoSEQ hsTCRB v3.0 assay was used at survey level resolution for TRB variable region sequencing. A depth of roughly 35,000-50,000 T-cell genomes per sample was targeted for TRB sequencing. Pooled TRB libraries were sequenced on an Illumina MiSeq with a v3 150-cycle kit. The authors' pipeline ran thus. Repertoire analysis was run in R within a reproducible Nextflow workflow that covered QC, data transformation and analysis. LymphoSeq2, an R package for AIRR-Seq data exploration, was used to implement custom analyses. A few samples that yielded fewer than 5000 total TRB sequences were excluded, so that around 190 HIV repertoires were analyzed. Among the 180 or so HIV repertoires that were kept, roughly 59 were collected before ART initiation and more than 120 were collected after ART initiation. Repertoires were downsampled to 5000 TRB nucleotide sequences, with summary statistics averaged over 100 downsampling iterations. The analysis kept only TRB sequences whose CDR3 regions were at least seven amino acids long. Two measures captured diversity: a Shannon entropy-derived clonality score and the Gini coefficient. Repertoire networks linked the top 5000 CDR3 amino acid sequences whenever two sequences differed by an edit distance of one. GLIPH2 predicted antigen specificity groups and MHC restriction for TRB CDR3 amino acid sequences. Known CMV, EBV, HIV or tissue antigen associations were flagged by matching CDR3 amino acid sequences against VDJdb and McPAS-TCR. Pre-ART, post-ART and control groups were compared with Wilcoxon signed-rank tests and Holm-Bonferroni correction. TCRdb limited this immuneACCESS table to in-frame rearrangements with V and J called. A share of clones is missing; checked studies link under half to unresolved V genes, and the rest is unexplained. V, J and clone size were drawn from that table, and D and trimming were deduced from the DNA. This sample lists some 16,000 clones; approximately 87% were detected once. The ten biggest clones cover about 12% of the sample.

Inclusion was restricted to participants for whom at least one PBMC sample before ART initiation and at least two post-ART samples were available. Every participant with HIV received treatment in the United States of America. Before DNA extraction, cryopreserved samples of roughly 1-10 million PBMC were thawed and washed. At the time of the earliest PBMC sample, participants with HIV were aged between roughly 23 and 60 years. Each participant contributed PBMC samples from 1-4 timepoints before ART initiation and 2-8 timepoints after ART initiation, with a median of 7 samples. Serial HIV viral load, CD4+ T-cell count, ART history and demographic data were obtained for every participant. A Qiagen kit on a QIAcube was used to extract genomic DNA from unsorted PBMC, with samples processed in batches of 12. As regards this clone: Its binding antigen is unknown. Base qualities are not provided; no much larger clone lies one nucleotide away.

The source material was unsorted PBMCs, sampled 0.7 years before starting antiretroviral therapy. The receptor chain draws on TRBV6-5 and TRBJ1-2, with a tentative D gene TRBD1 over 5 matching bases. The receptor comes from a man in his fifties with HIV. For the CDR3, the sequence is CASSQFGREGGYTF. The nucleotide sequence is TGTGCCAGCAGCCAGTTTGGGCGAGAGGGGGGCTACACCTTC.